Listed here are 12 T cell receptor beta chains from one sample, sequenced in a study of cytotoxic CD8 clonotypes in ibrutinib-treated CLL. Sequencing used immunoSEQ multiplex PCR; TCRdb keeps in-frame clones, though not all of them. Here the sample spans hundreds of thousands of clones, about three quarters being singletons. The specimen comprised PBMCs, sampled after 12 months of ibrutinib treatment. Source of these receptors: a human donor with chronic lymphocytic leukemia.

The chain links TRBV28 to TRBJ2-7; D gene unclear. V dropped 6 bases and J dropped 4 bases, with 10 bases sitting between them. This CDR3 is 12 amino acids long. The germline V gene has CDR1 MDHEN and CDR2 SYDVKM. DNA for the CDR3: TGTGCCAGCAGAGTCAAGAAGTACGAGCAGTACTTC. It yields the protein CASRVKKYEQYF.

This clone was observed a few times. Written as DNA, the CDR3 is TGTGCCAGTAGTATGAACTTAAGCAATCAGCCCCAGCATTTT. Its translation: CASSMNLSNQPQHF. The chain carries TRBV19 and TRBJ1-5; D call uncertain. This CDR3 spans 14 amino acids. Trimming took 3 bases from V and 1 from J, leaving 7 bases between them. Per germline, CDR1 LNHDA and CDR2 SQIVND (reference sequence).

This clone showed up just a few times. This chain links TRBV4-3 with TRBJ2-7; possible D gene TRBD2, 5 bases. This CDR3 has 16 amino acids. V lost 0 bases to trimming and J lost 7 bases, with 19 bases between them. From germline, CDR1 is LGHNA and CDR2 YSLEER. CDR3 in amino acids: CASSQEVGVAGREQYF. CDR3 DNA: TGCGCCAGCAGCCAAGAAGTGGGAGTCGCGGGTAGGGAGCAGTACTTC.

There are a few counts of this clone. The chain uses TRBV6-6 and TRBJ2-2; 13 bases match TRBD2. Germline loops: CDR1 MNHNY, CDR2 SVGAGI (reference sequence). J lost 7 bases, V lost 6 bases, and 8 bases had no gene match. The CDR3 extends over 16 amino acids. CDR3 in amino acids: CASSQLAGGLGGELFF. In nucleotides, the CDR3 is TGTGCCAGCAGCCAACTAGCGGGAGGGCTCGGCGGGGAGCTGTTTTTT.

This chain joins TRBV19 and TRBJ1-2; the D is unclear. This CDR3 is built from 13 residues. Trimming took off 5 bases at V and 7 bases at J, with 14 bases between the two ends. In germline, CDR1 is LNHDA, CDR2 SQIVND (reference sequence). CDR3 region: CASSDLTGGGYTF. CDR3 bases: TGTGCCAGTAGTGATCTGACGGGTGGTGGCTACACCTTC. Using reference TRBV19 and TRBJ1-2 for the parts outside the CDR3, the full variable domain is DGGITQSPKYLFRKEGQNVTLSCEQNLNHDAMYWYRQDPGQGLRLIYYSQIVNDFQKGDIAEGYSVSREKKESFPLTVTSAQKNPTAFYLCASSDLTGGGYTFGSGTRLTVV.

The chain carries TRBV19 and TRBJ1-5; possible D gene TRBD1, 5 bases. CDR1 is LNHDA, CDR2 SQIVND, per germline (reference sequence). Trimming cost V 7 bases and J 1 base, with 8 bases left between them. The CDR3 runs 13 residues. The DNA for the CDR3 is TGTGCCAGTATCGAGGGGAGCAATCAGCCCCAGCATTTT. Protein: CASIEGSNQPQHF.

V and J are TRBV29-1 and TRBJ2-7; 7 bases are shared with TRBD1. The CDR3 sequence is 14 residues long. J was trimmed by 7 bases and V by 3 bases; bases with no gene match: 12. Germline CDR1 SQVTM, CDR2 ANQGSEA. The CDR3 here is CSVEFGQALGEQYF. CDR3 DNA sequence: TGCAGCGTTGAGTTCGGACAGGCGTTGGGGGAGCAGTACTTC.

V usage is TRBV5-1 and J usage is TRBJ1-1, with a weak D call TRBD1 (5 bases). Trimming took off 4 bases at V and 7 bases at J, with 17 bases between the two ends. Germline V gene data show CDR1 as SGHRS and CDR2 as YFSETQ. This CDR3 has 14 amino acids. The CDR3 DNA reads TGCGCCAGCAGCCCTTTAGACAGAAACGGTGAAGCTTTCTTT. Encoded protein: CASSPLDRNGEAFF. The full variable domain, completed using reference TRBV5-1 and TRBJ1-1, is KAGVTQTPRYLIKTRGQQVTLSCSPISGHRSVSWYQQTPGQGLQFLFEYFSETQRNKGNFPGRFSGRQFSNSRSEMNVSTLELGDSALYLCASSPLDRNGEAFFGQGTRLTVV.

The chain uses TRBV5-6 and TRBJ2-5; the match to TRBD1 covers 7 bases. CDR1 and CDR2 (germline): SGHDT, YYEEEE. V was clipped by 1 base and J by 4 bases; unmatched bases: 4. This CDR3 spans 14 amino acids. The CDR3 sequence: CASSLRQGIETQYF. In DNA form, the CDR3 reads TGTGCCAGCAGCTTGCGACAGGGTATAGAGACCCAGTACTTC. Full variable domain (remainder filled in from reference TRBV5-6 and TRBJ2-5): DAGVTQSPTHLIKTRGQQVTLRCSPKSGHDTVSWYQQALGQGPQFIFQYYEEEERQRGNFPDRFSGHQFPNYSSELNVNALLLGDSALYLCASSLRQGIETQYFGPGTRLLVL.

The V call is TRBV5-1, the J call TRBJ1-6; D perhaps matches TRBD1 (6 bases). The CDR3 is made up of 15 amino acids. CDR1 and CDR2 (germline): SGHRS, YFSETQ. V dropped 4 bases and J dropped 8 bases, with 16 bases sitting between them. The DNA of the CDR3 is TGCGCCAGCAGCAGATCGACAGGCTGGGATTCACCCCTCCACTTT. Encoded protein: CASSRSTGWDSPLHF.

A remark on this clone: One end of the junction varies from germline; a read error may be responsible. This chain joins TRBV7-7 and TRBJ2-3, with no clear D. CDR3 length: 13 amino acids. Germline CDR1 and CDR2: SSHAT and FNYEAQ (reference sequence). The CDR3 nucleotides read TGTGCTAGCAGCCTCGACCGGGTCCATACGCAGTATTTT. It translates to CASSLDRVHTQYF.

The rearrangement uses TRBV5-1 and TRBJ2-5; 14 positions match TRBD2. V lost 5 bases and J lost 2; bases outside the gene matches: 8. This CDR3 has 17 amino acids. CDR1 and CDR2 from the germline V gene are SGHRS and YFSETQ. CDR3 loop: CASSKKGTSGGQETQYF. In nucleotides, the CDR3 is TGCGCCAGCAGTAAGAAAGGGACTAGCGGGGGTCAAGAGACCCAGTACTTC.